The clone carrying this T cell receptor beta chain has just a few counts. What it recognizes is unknown. V was clipped by 5 bases and J by 0 bases, with 20 bases between them. The CDR3 covers 17 residues. The data belong to a study of CD8 T cells in ankylosing spondylitis. TCRdb ran MiXCR on the 5' RACE reads and lists one entry per CDR3 protein. This table holds some 95,000 distinct CDR3 sequences, 8.5% to 9% found once. Overall study results and limits: Among TCR beta sequences, a motif of 7 to 9 highly homologous variants appeared characteristic of ankylosing spondylitis blood. In the blood and synovial fluid of reactive arthritis, some motif variants had been previously reported. Disease-linked clones, CD8+, were relatively rare in peripheral blood.

The gene calls are TRBV23-1 and TRBJ2-7; D is possibly TRBD2 (6 bases). TRBV23-1 is filed as an ORF, its function uncertain. The receptor comes from a male donor with ankylosing spondylitis or in good health (not recorded which). Sequenced input: blood, either unsorted or a sorted T cell fraction (not recorded which). CDR3 sequence reads: CASSGGCQGASSYEQYF. The CDR3 coding sequence is TGCGCCAGCAGTGGAGGGTGCCAGGGCGCTTCCTCCTACGAGCAGTACTTC.